Included here is one T cell receptor (beta chain) sequence, with context. Measured with immunoSEQ multiplex PCR; TCRdb has only the in-frame clones, and not every one. Here the sample spans under 300,000 clones, roughly 87% being singletons. The sample belongs to a study of control samples from healthy donors and cancer patients. The CDR3 contains 15 residues. The germline V and J ends were trimmed by 2 bases and 4 bases, with 12 bases remaining between them. Germline CDR1 and CDR2: SNHLY and FYNNEI. The specimen sequenced was PBMCs. The receptor's source is a woman in her sixties or seventies with lung cancer. The V gene is TRBV2, the J gene TRBJ2-1, with a possible D match to TRBD2 (5 bases). The CDR3 coding sequence is TGTGCCAGCAGTGAACGCGACTGGGAGTACAATGAGCAGTTCTTC. It is translated as CASSERDWEYNEQFF.